A selection of T cell receptor beta chains follows, all from one sample in a study of T cells in localized non-small cell lung cancer. Libraries were prepared by immunoSEQ multiplex PCR; TCRdb keeps only in-frame clonotypes and omits some of them. The sample includes roughly 1,200 clones, approximately 20% of them seen just once. The specimen comprised normal lung tissue next to the tumor, sampled before any cancer treatment. The source of these receptors is an older male donor with stage I lung adenocarcinoma. Each CDR3 is given with its conserved first and last residue. The order of the fields is J gene, D gene, clone size, CDR3 length, V gene, CDR3 protein, CDR3 DNA. A D gene is named only where the DNA matches it firmly. A clone size is listed for some rows: how often the clone was seen (once, few, many), or a class if it is expanded.

J: TRBJ2-3; D: TRBD1; size: few; length: 16; V: TRBV14; CDR3: CASSQGRQGGADTQYF; DNA: TGTGCCAGCAGCCAAGGTCGACAGGGGGGCGCAGATACGCAGTATTTT
J: TRBJ2-2; D: TRBD2; size: NA; length: 16; V: TRBV15; CDR3: CATSDDKRGPTGELFF; DNA: TGTGCCACCAGCGACGACAAGCGGGGTCCCACCGGGGAGCTGTTTTTT
J: TRBJ2-3; D: NA; size: few; length: 15; V: TRBV7-6; CDR3: CASSPGAVRTDTQYF; DNA: TGTGCCAGCAGCCCCGGGGCAGTGAGGACAGATACGCAGTATTTT
J: TRBJ1-1; D: NA; size: few; length: 13; V: TRBV9; CDR3: CASSEFVGTEAFF; DNA: TGTGCCAGCAGTGAATTCGTTGGCACTGAAGCTTTCTTT
J: TRBJ2-3; D: NA; size: NA; length: 14; V: TRBV28; CDR3: CASSLGEPADTQYF; DNA: TGTGCCAGCAGTTTGGGGGAACCGGCAGATACGCAGTATTTT
J: TRBJ2-5; D: NA; size: few; length: 14; V: TRBV9; CDR3: CASSAQGYQETQYF; DNA: TGTGCCAGCAGCGCCCAGGGTTACCAAGAGACCCAGTACTTC
J: TRBJ1-5; D: NA; size: few; length: 13; V: TRBV6-8; CDR3: CASSPLVEEPQHF; DNA: TGTGCCAGCAGCCCTTTAGTGGAGGAGCCCCAGCATTTT
J: TRBJ2-1; D: TRBD2; size: NA; length: 14; V: TRBV11-3; CDR3: CASSLAGGLNEQFF; DNA: TGTGCCAGCAGCTTGGCGGGGGGGCTTAATGAGCAGTTCTTC
J: TRBJ2-1; D: NA; size: medium-sized; length: 15; V: TRBV9; CDR3: CASSVAGGGYNEQFF; DNA: TGTGCCAGCAGCGTAGCAGGAGGCGGCTACAATGAGCAGTTCTTC
J: TRBJ1-5; D: TRBD1; size: once; length: 13; V: TRBV30; CDR3: CAWSGQGDQPQHF; DNA: TGTGCCTGGAGTGGACAGGGCGATCAGCCCCAGCATTTT
J: TRBJ2-3; D: NA; size: medium-sized; length: 14; V: TRBV11-3; CDR3: CASSLGTITDTQYF; DNA: TGTGCTAGCAGCTTGGGGACAATCACAGATACGCAGTATTTT
J: TRBJ2-4; D: NA; size: NA; length: 16; V: TRBV9; CDR3: CASSVVADSAKNIQYF; DNA: TGTGCCAGCAGCGTAGTAGCAGATTCAGCCAAAAACATTCAGTACTTC
J: TRBJ2-7; D: TRBD1; size: few; length: 16; V: TRBV11-3; CDR3: CASSRDAGGVSYEQYF; DNA: TGTGCCAGCAGCCGAGACGCAGGGGGCGTCTCCTACGAGCAGTACTTC
J: TRBJ2-7; D: NA; size: NA; length: 14; V: TRBV18; CDR3: CASSFNGPSYEQYF; DNA: TGTGCCAGCTCATTTAATGGTCCCTCCTACGAGCAGTACTTC
J: TRBJ2-5; D: NA; size: NA; length: 14; V: TRBV5-1; CDR3: CASSFSRGQETQYF; DNA: TGCGCCAGCAGCTTCTCGCGGGGCCAAGAGACCCAGTACTTC
J: TRBJ2-7; D: TRBD1; size: NA; length: 14; V: TRBV28; CDR3: CASSSQTGTREQYF; DNA: TGTGCCAGCAGTTCTCAGACAGGGACCCGCGAGCAGTACTTC
J: TRBJ1-4; D: TRBD1; size: few; length: 15; V: TRBV9; CDR3: CASSTTGGFNEKLFF; DNA: TGTGCCAGCAGCACGACAGGGGGCTTTAATGAAAAACTGTTTTTT
J: TRBJ1-4; D: TRBD1; size: NA; length: 15; V: TRBV11-3; CDR3: CASSRAGTGDEKLFF; DNA: TGTGCCAGCAGCCGCGCCGGGACAGGGGATGAAAAACTGTTTTTT
J: TRBJ2-7; D: NA; size: few; length: 15; V: TRBV9; CDR3: CASNLGPGPSYEQYF; DNA: TGTGCCAGCAACCTCGGCCCCGGGCCCTCCTACGAGCAGTACTTC
J: TRBJ2-5; D: NA; size: NA; length: 14; V: TRBV9; CDR3: CASSPVGGWETQYF; DNA: TGTGCCAGCAGCCCAGTTGGGGGATGGGAGACCCAGTACTTC
J: TRBJ2-3; D: NA; size: large; length: 13; V: TRBV19; CDR3: CASSTPGADTQYF; DNA: TGTGCCAGTAGTACCCCCGGGGCAGATACGCAGTATTTT
J: TRBJ2-7; D: TRBD2; size: NA; length: 15; V: TRBV25-1; CDR3: CASSPTVGREGEQYF; DNA: TGTGCCAGCAGTCCCACGGTAGGCAGGGAGGGAGAGCAGTACTTC
J: TRBJ2-2; D: NA; size: NA; length: 19; V: TRBV1; CDR3: CASSQDLSAGAANTGELFF; DNA: TGCGCCAGCAGCCAAGACCTCTCCGCCGGGGCTGCGAACACCGGGGAGCTGTTTTTT
J: TRBJ1-1; D: NA; size: large; length: 15; V: TRBV19; CDR3: CASTPGAGLNTEAFF; DNA: TGTGCCAGTACCCCCGGTGCAGGTCTTAACACTGAAGCTTTCTTT
J: TRBJ1-1; D: NA; size: NA; length: 14; V: TRBV6-8; CDR3: CAIREKQRNTEAFF; DNA: TGTGCCATCAGGGAAAAACAAAGGAACACTGAAGCTTTCTTT
J: TRBJ1-6; D: NA; size: medium-sized; length: 18; V: TRBV6-8; CDR3: CASSYSTATSSYNSPLHF; DNA: TGTGCCAGCAGTTACTCGACCGCGACGAGCTCCTATAATTCACCCCTCCACTTT
J: TRBJ1-1; D: NA; size: medium-sized; length: 13; V: TRBV7-2; CDR3: CASSPRFQEEAFF; DNA: TGTGCCAGCAGCCCCAGATTCCAGGAGGAAGCTTTCTTT
J: TRBJ2-7; D: TRBD1; size: NA; length: 15; V: TRBV5-1; CDR3: CASSPTGTGFGEQYF; DNA: TGCGCCAGCAGCCCAACCGGGACAGGGTTCGGCGAGCAGTACTTC
J: TRBJ1-5; D: NA; size: large; length: 15; V: TRBV19; CDR3: CASSAQGGVGQPQHF; DNA: TGTGCCAGTAGCGCCCAGGGAGGGGTTGGGCAGCCCCAGCATTTT
J: TRBJ2-1; D: TRBD1; size: NA; length: 16; V: TRBV19; CDR3: CASSITGTGGNNEQFF; DNA: TGTGCCAGTAGTATCACCGGGACAGGGGGGAACAATGAGCAGTTCTTC
J: TRBJ2-1; D: NA; size: NA; length: 16; V: TRBV27; CDR3: CATSDPTGTPLEEQFF; DNA: TGTGCCACCAGTGATCCCACCGGGACACCGCTTGAGGAGCAGTTCTTC
J: TRBJ1-5; D: TRBD1; size: NA; length: 14; V: TRBV18; CDR3: CASSPNRGNQPQHF; DNA: TGTGCCAGCTCACCAAACAGGGGTAATCAGCCCCAGCATTTT
J: TRBJ1-6; D: NA; size: NA; length: 13; V: TRBV6-8; CDR3: CASSYPRPSPLHF; DNA: TGTGCCAGCAGTTACCCTCGCCCTTCACCCCTCCACTTT
J: TRBJ2-7; D: TRBD1; size: NA; length: 13; V: TRBV29-1; CDR3: CSVVGQGGNEQYF; DNA: TGCAGCGTGGTGGGACAGGGAGGGAACGAGCAGTACTTC
J: TRBJ2-2; D: TRBD2; size: NA; length: 18; V: TRBV19; CDR3: CASRNAGLAGGNTGELFF; DNA: TGTGCCAGTAGAAATGCGGGACTAGCGGGGGGGAACACCGGGGAGCTGTTTTTT
J: TRBJ2-3; D: NA; size: NA; length: 12; V: TRBV27; CDR3: CASSRSTDTQYF; DNA: TGTGCCAGCAGTAGGAGCACAGATACGCAGTATTTT
J: TRBJ2-5; D: TRBD2; size: NA; length: 15; V: TRBV29-1; CDR3: CSVAHSGGRGETQYF; DNA: TGCAGCGTTGCTCACAGCGGGGGAAGAGGGGAGACCCAGTACTTC
J: TRBJ2-6; D: NA; size: NA; length: 16; V: TRBV11-3; CDR3: CASSLGPRGGNNVLTF; DNA: TGTGCCAGCAGCTTAGGTCCCAGGGGGGGCAACAACGTCCTGACTTTC
J: TRBJ1-1; D: TRBD1; size: large; length: 14; V: TRBV11-3; CDR3: CASSQGDRDTEAFF; DNA: TGTGCCAGCAGCCAAGGAGACAGGGACACTGAAGCTTTCTTT
J: TRBJ1-1; D: TRBD1; size: NA; length: 13; V: TRBV30; CDR3: CAWRKDRGTEAFF; DNA: TGTGCCTGGAGAAAGGACAGGGGCACTGAAGCTTTCTTT
J: TRBJ2-1; D: TRBD2; size: medium-sized; length: 13; V: TRBV6-8; CDR3: CASSAREGNEQFF; DNA: TGTGCCAGCAGTGCTAGGGAGGGGAATGAGCAGTTCTTC
J: TRBJ1-4; D: NA; size: few; length: 11; V: TRBV6-7; CDR3: CASRHGRVGGF; DNA: TGTGCCAGCAGACACGGACGGGTGGGTGGTTTT
J: TRBJ2-7; D: NA; size: large; length: 15; V: TRBV19; CDR3: CASSAGTTSVYEQYF; DNA: TGTGCCAGTAGTGCCGGGACAACAAGCGTCTACGAGCAGTACTTC
J: TRBJ2-5; D: NA; size: NA; length: 13; V: TRBV4-1; CDR3: CASRRRSQETQYF; DNA: TGCGCCAGCAGACGGCGGAGCCAAGAGACCCAGTACTTC
J: TRBJ1-2; D: NA; size: NA; length: 13; V: TRBV28; CDR3: CASSLSRGEGYTF; DNA: TGTGCCAGCAGTTTATCCCGGGGAGAAGGCTACACCTTC
J: TRBJ1-5; D: NA; size: NA; length: 16; V: TRBV5-1; CDR3: CASSFTQGATYQPQHF; DNA: TGCGCCAGCAGCTTTACACAGGGAGCAACTTATCAGCCCCAGCATTTT
J: TRBJ1-2; D: NA; size: once; length: 16; V: TRBV19; CDR3: CASSIDLGRVNYGYTF; DNA: TGTGCCAGTAGCATCGATTTGGGCAGGGTTAACTATGGCTACACCTTC
J: TRBJ2-7; D: NA; size: NA; length: 14; V: TRBV29-1; CDR3: CSVEIQVPSYEQYF; DNA: TGCAGCGTTGAAATACAGGTTCCCTCCTACGAGCAGTACTTC
J: TRBJ1-1; D: NA; size: few; length: 13; V: TRBV30; CDR3: CAWEGYWGTEAFF; DNA: TGTGCCTGGGAGGGGTATTGGGGCACTGAAGCTTTCTTT
J: TRBJ2-5; D: TRBD2; size: NA; length: 15; V: TRBV25-1; CDR3: CASSRIAGAGAAQYF; DNA: TGTGCCAGCAGTAGAATAGCGGGGGCCGGGGCGGCCCAGTACTTC
J: TRBJ1-3; D: NA; size: few; length: 16; V: TRBV5-1; CDR3: CASSSSRQVAGNTIYF; DNA: TGCGCCAGCAGTTCATCTCGACAGGTTGCTGGAAACACCATATATTTT
J: TRBJ2-5; D: NA; size: NA; length: 17; V: TRBV9; CDR3: CASSPRGRETPQETQYF; DNA: TGTGCCAGCAGCCCGCGAGGCAGGGAGACCCCCCAAGAGACCCAGTACTTC
J: TRBJ2-5; D: NA; size: NA; length: 16; V: TRBV1; CDR3: CASSPSPQGAGETQYF; DNA: TGCGCCAGCAGCCCCTCCCCCCAGGGGGCTGGGGAGACCCAGTACTTC
J: TRBJ2-1; D: TRBD2; size: few; length: 16; V: TRBV11-3; CDR3: CASSLTSGGFYNEQFF; DNA: TGTGCCAGCAGCTTGACTAGCGGGGGTTTCTACAATGAGCAGTTCTTC
J: TRBJ1-5; D: NA; size: few; length: 14; V: TRBV19; CDR3: CASSIWRINQPQHF; DNA: TGTGCCAGTAGTATTTGGCGGATCAATCAGCCCCAGCATTTT
J: TRBJ2-5; D: NA; size: NA; length: 15; V: TRBV11-3; CDR3: CASSSSQGLGETQYF; DNA: TGTGCCAGCAGCTCCTCCCAGGGGCTAGGGGAGACCCAGTACTTC
J: TRBJ1-1; D: NA; size: NA; length: 14; V: TRBV19; CDR3: CASSRGRDNTEAFF; DNA: TGTGCCAGTAGTAGAGGCAGGGATAACACTGAAGCTTTCTTT
J: TRBJ1-6; D: NA; size: few; length: 14; V: TRBV30; CDR3: CAWRRGSLNSPLHF; DNA: TGTGCCTGGAGAAGGGGGAGTCTGAATTCACCCCTCCACTTT
J: TRBJ1-1; D: NA; size: large; length: 14; V: TRBV6-8; CDR3: CASSYGRGYTEAFF; DNA: TGTGCCAGCAGTTACGGGCGGGGCTACACTGAAGCTTTCTTT
J: TRBJ2-2; D: NA; size: NA; length: 16; V: TRBV7-5; CDR3: CASMTKDREYTGELFF; DNA: TGTGCCAGCATGACAAAGGACAGGGAGTATACCGGGGAGCTGTTTTTT